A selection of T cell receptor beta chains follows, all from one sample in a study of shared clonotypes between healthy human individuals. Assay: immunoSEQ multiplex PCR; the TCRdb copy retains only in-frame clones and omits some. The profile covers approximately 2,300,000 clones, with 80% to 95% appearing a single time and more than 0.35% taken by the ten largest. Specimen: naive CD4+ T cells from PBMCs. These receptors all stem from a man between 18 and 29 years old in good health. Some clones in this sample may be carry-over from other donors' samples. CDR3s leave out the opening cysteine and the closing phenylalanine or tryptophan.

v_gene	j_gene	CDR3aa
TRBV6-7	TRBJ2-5	ASSYSPEEFQY
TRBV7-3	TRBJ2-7	ASSLDSGAGEQY
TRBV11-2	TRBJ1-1	ASSLILGQGRTEAF
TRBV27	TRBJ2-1	ASRNRGGLAYNEQF
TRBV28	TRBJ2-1	ASSLTAPRAHEQF
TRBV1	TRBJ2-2	TSSQKEVLPAGELF
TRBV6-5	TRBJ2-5	ASIQGETQY
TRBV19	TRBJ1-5	ASSALVDNQPQH
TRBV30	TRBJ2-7	AWSVMYTYEQY
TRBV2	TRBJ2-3	ASSEALRGGGDTQY
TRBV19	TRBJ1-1	ASSIAGWDTEAF
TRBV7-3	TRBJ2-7	ASSLTAGVAHEQY
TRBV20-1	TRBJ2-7	SAQTGYEQY
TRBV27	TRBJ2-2	ASSPWRGGELF
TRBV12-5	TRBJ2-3	ASGSTSDTQY
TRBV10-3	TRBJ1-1	AIRAENTEAF
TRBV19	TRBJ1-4	ASSAQKEKLF
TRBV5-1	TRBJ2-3	ASSLAGGHVSTDTQY
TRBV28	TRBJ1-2	ASRSTGTANYGYT
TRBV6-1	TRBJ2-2	ASSEERSGELF
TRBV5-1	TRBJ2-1	ASRPGEGSYNEQF
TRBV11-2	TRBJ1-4	ASSKKTGLNEKLF
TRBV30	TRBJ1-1	AWSQGNEAF
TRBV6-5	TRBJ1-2	ASSRTANYGYT
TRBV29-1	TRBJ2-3	SVKLGQGSDTQY
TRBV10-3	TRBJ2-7	AISAGRGYEQY
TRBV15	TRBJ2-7	ATSPHEGATYEQY
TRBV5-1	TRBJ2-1	ASSLVGQIPKGQF
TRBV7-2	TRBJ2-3	ASSLQGDTQY
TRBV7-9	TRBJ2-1	ASSSPRTGGENEQF
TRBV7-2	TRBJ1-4	ASSPLTNEKLF
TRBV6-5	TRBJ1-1	ASSYKGTNTEAF
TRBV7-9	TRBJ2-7	ASSPSGGVEQY
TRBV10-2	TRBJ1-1	ASKRQGPTEAF
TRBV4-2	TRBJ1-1	ASTWTGGDGAF
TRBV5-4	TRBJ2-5	ASSSRQGAGETQY
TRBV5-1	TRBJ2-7	ASSLESTASYEQY
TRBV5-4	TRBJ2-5	ASSPPSAETQY
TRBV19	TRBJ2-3	ASSSRGASDTQY
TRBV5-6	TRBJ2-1	ASSITTGTQYNEQF
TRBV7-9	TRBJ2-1	ASSFRLSGGYNEQF
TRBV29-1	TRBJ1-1	SVEERQQNTEAF
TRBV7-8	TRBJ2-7	ASSPDRGFYEQY
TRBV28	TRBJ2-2	ASRGTSGATGELF
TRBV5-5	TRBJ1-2	ASSFVDIGYGYT
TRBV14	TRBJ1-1	ASSQWRGAEAF
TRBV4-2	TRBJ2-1	ASSPGTSGRYPYNEQF
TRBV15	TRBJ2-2	ATSRDQGRTGELF
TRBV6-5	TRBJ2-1	ASSPPLAGGEQF
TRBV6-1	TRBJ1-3	ASRNRSSGNTIY
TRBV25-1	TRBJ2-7	ASSEYGDVTYEQY
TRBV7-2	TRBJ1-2	ASSPSRDNYGYT
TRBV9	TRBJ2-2	ASSWDTGNTGELF
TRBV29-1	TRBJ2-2	SAVRTVNTGELF
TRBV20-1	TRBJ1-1	SATKREAF
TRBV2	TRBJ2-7	ASSRSGSANEQY
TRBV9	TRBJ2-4	ASSPRLAGGSKNIQY